The 26 T cell receptor beta chains below all came from one sample that was sequenced in a study of OX40 agonist ivuxolimab in advanced cancers. The method was immunoSEQ multiplex PCR; TCRdb's version includes in-frame clones alone and lacks a portion of them. The sample includes tens of thousands of clones, roughly 90% of them seen just once. Specimen: CD4+ or CD8+ T cells sorted from blood, collected in a trial of the OX40 agonist ivuxolimab. The receptor set was obtained from an adult with an advanced solid tumor such as melanoma, head and neck, liver or kidney cancer.

The V gene is TRBV11-2, the J gene TRBJ2-1, with 8 bases identical to TRBD2. Looked up from germline, CDR1 is SGHAT and CDR2 is FQNNGV. V was clipped by 0 bases and J by 7 bases; unmatched bases: 8. The CDR3 covers 16 residues. The CDR3 region is CASSLERGGLLNEQFF. The CDR3 bases are TGTGCCAGCAGCTTAGAACGGGGGGGCCTTTTAAATGAGCAGTTCTTC.

The chain recombines TRBV28 with TRBJ1-1, with D hard to call. The CDR3 extends over 14 amino acids. CDR1 and CDR2 (germline): MDHEN, SYDVKM. V was shortened by 4 bases and J by 8 bases, with 17 bases between the two germline ends. The CDR3 loop reads CASSSRNRGPEAFF. The CDR3 nucleotides read TGTGCCAGCAGTTCCCGAAATCGAGGGCCCGAAGCTTTCTTT.

Regarding this clone: Compared with germline, one end of the junction differs, possibly owing to a read error. Other DNA sequences in this specimen translate into the identical CDR3. The J gene is TRBJ1-1, the V gene TRBV27; 8 bases line up with TRBD1. This CDR3 has 15 amino acids. CDR1 is MNHEY, CDR2 SMNVEV, per germline (reference sequence). CDR3 sequence reads: CASSPRGRENTEAFF. The CDR3 DNA sequence: TGTGCTAGCAGTCCCAGGGGGCGGGAGAACACTGAAGCTTTCTTT.

This clone has just one count. The chain carries TRBV7-9 and TRBJ2-7; perhaps TRBD1 as D (5 bases). The V and J ends lost 4 bases and 1 base respectively, with 14 bases between them. CDR3 length: 15 amino acids. Germline CDR1 reads SEHNR; CDR2 reads FQNEAQ (reference sequence). The CDR3 DNA is TGTGCCAGCAGCTCTTATACAGGACGATCCTACGAGCAGTACTTC. Translating it yields CASSSYTGRSYEQYF.

This rearrangement joins TRBV2 to TRBJ2-5; 9 nucleotides agree with TRBD2. J was trimmed by 4 bases and V by 3 bases; bases with no gene match: 9. Germline V CDR1 and CDR2: SNHLY, FYNNEI. The CDR3 covers 16 residues. CDR3 residues: CASSDWAAGGGETQYF. The CDR3 DNA follows: TGTGCCAGCAGTGATTGGGCAGCGGGAGGAGGAGAGACCCAGTACTTC. Full variable domain (remainder filled in from reference TRBV2 and TRBJ2-5): EPEVTQTPSHQVTQMGQEVILRCVPISNHLYFYWYRQILGQKVEFLVSFYNNEISEKSEIFDDQFSVERPDGSNFTLKIRSTKLEDSAMYFCASSDWAAGGGETQYFGPGTRLLVL.

The rearrangement joins TRBV6-6 to TRBJ1-1; D is possibly TRBD1 (6 bases). The germline CDR1 and CDR2 sequences are MNHNY and SVGAGI (reference sequence). This CDR3 has 12 residues. Deletions cut 2 bases from V and 7 bases from J, with 8 bases between. CDR3 nucleotide sequence: TGTGCCAGCAGTTACGCACAGGGTGAAGCTTTCTTT. Translating gives CASSYAQGEAFF.

This clone is a singleton in its sample. J is TRBJ2-5 and V is TRBV2, with D perhaps matching TRBD1 (5 bases). Looked up from germline, CDR1 is SNHLY and CDR2 is FYNNEI. The CDR3 consists of 15 residues. Trimming cost V 3 bases and J 2 bases, with 13 bases left between them. CDR3 region: CASSDGPGYQETQYF. In DNA form, the CDR3 reads TGTGCCAGCAGTGACGGTCCAGGGTATCAAGAGACCCAGTACTTC.

This sequence joins TRBV4-1 and TRBJ2-2; D may match TRBD1 or TRBD2 (6 bases each). Trimming cost V 4 bases and J 6 bases, with 12 bases left between them. CDR1 is MGHRA and CDR2 is YSYEKL in the germline V gene. CDR3 length equals 14 residues. CDR3 DNA sequence: TGCGCCAGCAGCCTCCAGGGGAGGCCCGGGGAGCTGTTTTTT. Residues: CASSLQGRPGELFF.

CDR3 in amino acids: CASSSGLADEQYF. DNA of the CDR3: TGCGCCAGCAGCTCCGGACTAGCTGACGAGCAGTACTTC. The genes are TRBV5-1 and TRBJ2-7; 8 nucleotides agree with TRBD2. Germline CDR1 and CDR2: SGHRS and YFSETQ. The CDR3 spans 13 residues. Germline trimming cut 3 bases from V and 5 bases from J; bases unmatched to any gene: 4.

The V gene is TRBV10-2, the J gene TRBJ2-7; D gene unclear. CDR3 size: 13 residues. Trimming pared 9 bases from V and 6 bases from J, leaving 18 bases between. Germline lookup yields CDR1 WSHSY and CDR2 SAAADI. The CDR3 DNA sequence: TGCGCCAGTACAAATTCTCCTCGGGTCGAGCAGTACTTC. This gives the protein CASTNSPRVEQYF.

This clone was counted once. The chain uses TRBV6-4 and TRBJ1-1; 7 bases match TRBD1. The CDR3 has 14 amino acids. Trimming cost V 4 bases and J 4 bases; bases outside gene matches: 6. Germline V gene lookup returns CDR1 MRHNA and CDR2 SNTAGT. CDR3 DNA: TGTGCCAGCAGTGGGAAACAGGGGCCCACTGAAGCTTTCTTT. Translated, it gives CASSGKQGPTEAFF.

The chain carries TRBV27 and TRBJ2-3; 10 bases line up with TRBD2. CDR3 length: 14 amino acids. CDR1 MNHEY and CDR2 SMNVEV come from the germline V gene (reference sequence). J lost 6 bases, V lost 5 bases, and 5 bases had no gene match. As DNA, the CDR3 is TGTGCCAGCAGTCTTCTAGCGGGAGTGGATACGCAGTATTTT. It encodes CASSLLAGVDTQYF.

This chain links TRBV14 with TRBJ2-1, with D possibly being TRBD1 or TRBD2 (6 bases each). CDR3 length: 17 amino acids. Germline V gene sequence: CDR1 SGHDN, CDR2 FVKESK. Trimming removed 2 bases from V and 4 bases from J, with 18 bases in between. This CDR3 is CASSQTVYGGEYNEQFF. Here the CDR3 DNA reads TGTGCCAGCAGCCAAACGGTGTACGGGGGCGAATACAATGAGCAGTTCTTC.

The CDR3 loop reads CASSGTGTGIVYEQYF. CDR3 nucleotides: TGTGCCAGCAGCGGAACCGGGACAGGGATCGTCTACGAGCAGTACTTC. This chain uses TRBV5-5 with TRBJ2-7; 9 bases are a match to TRBD1. The CDR3 extends over 16 amino acids. Trimming took 4 bases from V and 3 from J; bases not matched to a gene: 11. The germline gives CDR1 SGHKS, CDR2 YYEKEE (reference sequence).

V is TRBV27 and J is TRBJ2-1; D is perhaps TRBD1 (7 bases). Germline-derived CDR1 and CDR2 are MNHEY and SMNVEV (reference sequence). Trimming took 3 bases from V and 9 from J, leaving 9 bases between them. The CDR3 loop spans 12 amino acids. The CDR3 is CASSFQGGEQFF. Here the CDR3 DNA reads TGTGCCAGCAGTTTCCAGGGGGGTGAGCAGTTCTTC.

The chain joins TRBV6-5 to TRBJ2-3; possible D gene TRBD2, 5 bases. CDR1 MNHEY and CDR2 SVGAGI come from the germline V gene. This CDR3 comprises 13 residues. V dropped 7 bases and J dropped 3 bases, with 11 bases sitting between them. CDR3 amino acids: CASTRGNTDTQYF. The CDR3, as DNA: TGTGCCAGCACCCGGGGAAATACAGATACGCAGTATTTT.

V is TRBV11-2 and J is TRBJ2-7; D may be TRBD1 or TRBD2 (5 bases each). Between the trimmed V and J ends, which lost 5 bases and 4 bases, there was a span of 12 bases. CDR3 size: 13 residues. CDR1 is SGHAT, CDR2 FQNNGV, per germline. Here the CDR3 DNA reads TGTGCCAGCAGCCACGGATGGGGGTACGAGCAGTACTTC. This encodes CASSHGWGYEQYF.

The gene calls are TRBV9 and TRBJ1-2; 7 bases match TRBD1. The CDR3 is 14 amino acids. Germline V gene sequence: CDR1 SGDLS, CDR2 YYNGEE. Germline trimming cut 0 bases from V and 6 bases from J; bases unmatched to any gene: 5. The CDR3 DNA is TGTGCCAGCAGCGTAGAAGGGGGCGTGGATGGCTACACCTTC. This codes for CASSVEGGVDGYTF.

The V gene is TRBV27, the J gene TRBJ1-1, with D perhaps TRBD1 (6 bases). Trimming cost V 5 bases and J 0 bases, with 10 bases left between them. This CDR3 spans 14 amino acids. Per germline, CDR1 MNHEY and CDR2 SMNVEV (reference sequence). The DNA for the CDR3 is TGTGCCAGCAGTCTTCAGGGGCTGAACACTGAAGCTTTCTTT. Protein product: CASSLQGLNTEAFF.

This clone was seen once. The rearrangement uses TRBV13 and TRBJ1-2; D is perhaps TRBD1 (6 bases). CDR3 length equals 13 residues. Per the germline V gene, CDR1 is PRHDT and CDR2 is FYEKMQ (reference sequence). Deletions cut 3 bases from V and 11 bases from J, with 16 bases between. The DNA for the CDR3 is TGTGCCAGCAGCTTCCGGGACATTTCGGAGTACACCTTC. Amino acids: CASSFRDISEYTF.

V usage is TRBV9 and J usage is TRBJ2-3; D gene unclear. This CDR3 has 13 residues. Germline lookup yields CDR1 SGDLS and CDR2 YYNGEE. With 0 bases removed from V and 4 bases from J, the gap between germline ends came to 6 bases. The CDR3 sequence: CASSVVSADTQYF. CDR3 coding DNA: TGTGCCAGCAGCGTAGTCTCTGCAGATACGCAGTATTTT.

V is TRBV19 and J is TRBJ2-7; TRBD1 is a possible D gene (6 bases). This CDR3 is 14 amino acids long. Per the germline V gene, CDR1 is LNHDA and CDR2 is SQIVND (reference sequence). V was shortened by 6 bases and J by 2 bases, with 14 bases between the two germline ends. CDR3 sequence reads: CASRPLGATYEQYF. In nucleotides, the CDR3 is TGTGCCAGTAGGCCCTTGGGGGCAACCTACGAGCAGTACTTC.

This clone has a handful of counts. The V and J genes are TRBV7-9 and TRBJ1-1; TRBD1 might be the D (6 bases). V lost 4 bases and J 3 bases, leaving 9 bases between the germline ends. Germline V gene sequence: CDR1 SEHNR, CDR2 FQNEAQ (reference sequence). CDR3 length: 13 residues. The CDR3 loop reads CASSSPGDTEAFF. In DNA form, the CDR3 reads TGTGCCAGCAGCTCGCCAGGGGACACTGAAGCTTTCTTT. The entire variable domain, with the rest obtained from reference TRBV7-9 and TRBJ1-1, is as follows: DTGVSQNPRHKITKRGQNVTFRCDPISEHNRLYWYRQTLGQGPEFLTYFQNEAQLEKSRLLSDRFSAERPKGSFSTLEIQRTEQGDSAMYLCASSSPGDTEAFFGQGTRLTVV.

V gene TRBV5-1 combines with J gene TRBJ2-2, with 12 bases aligning to TRBD2. Germline CDR1 SGHRS, CDR2 YFSETQ. This CDR3 has 16 amino acids. Losses at the gene ends were 0 bases for V and 7 bases for J; bases not matched to a gene: 4. CDR3 coding DNA: TGCGCCAGCAGCTTGGGGACTAGCGGGAACTTCGGGGAGCTGTTTTTT. Its translation: CASSLGTSGNFGELFF.

This clone has a single count. The V call is TRBV10-2, the J call TRBJ2-1, with 7 bases matching TRBD2. The CDR3 covers 13 residues. Germline values: CDR1 WSHSY, CDR2 SAAADI. With V trimmed by 5 bases and J by 6 bases, 4 bases remained unmatched. Here the CDR3 DNA reads TGCGCCAGCAGTAGGACTAGGGGCAATGAGCAGTTCTTC. Amino acids: CASSRTRGNEQFF.

Only a few counts were recorded for this clone. This sample includes further DNA sequences coding for the same CDR3. This rearrangement joins TRBV4-3 to TRBJ2-2; 16 nucleotides align to TRBD2. V lost 4 bases, J lost 3 bases, and 5 bases stayed unmatched. Germline values: CDR1 LGHNA, CDR2 YSLEER. CDR3 length: 18 amino acids. CDR3 loop: CASSPGLAGGPDTGELFF. CDR3 bases: TGCGCCAGCAGCCCGGGACTAGCGGGAGGGCCGGACACCGGGGAGCTGTTTTTT.